This is a list of T cell receptor beta chains from one sample in a study of a mutant IDH1 vaccine in newly diagnosed glioma. For these receptors, no antigen is known. Only in-frame clones appear in the TCRdb table, and some are missing; sequencing was by immunoSEQ multiplex PCR. The sample contains approximately 45,000 clones, more than 75% of which appear only once. Sequencing was performed on PBMCs, taken from a glioma patient whose treatment included an IDH1 peptide vaccine. The source of these receptors is a woman aged 35 to 49 with glioma. Each CDR3 is given with its conserved first and last residue. The D gene is left open where the match is weak.

j_call d_call v_call cdr3_aa
TRBJ2-2 NA TRBV9 CASSRTAAAGELFF
TRBJ2-7 TRBD1 TRBV4-1 CASSLKTGPSYEQYF
TRBJ1-1 NA TRBV9 CASSVVHYTEAFF
TRBJ1-5 NA TRBV5-1 CASSLGGPNQPQHF
TRBJ1-1 NA TRBV28 CASSMGTRGTEAFF
TRBJ1-6 TRBD1 TRBV7-2 CASSLAYRGRYNSPLHF
TRBJ1-1 TRBD1 TRBV7-6 CASSPEGTGEAFF
TRBJ1-1 NA TRBV7-9 CASSFGPRQAEAFF
TRBJ1-6 TRBD1 TRBV4-1 CASSQVPGQGTSPLHF
TRBJ2-1 TRBD2 TRBV25-1 CASSEAAGLANEQFF
TRBJ2-1 NA TRBV15 CATSRDLGVNEQFF
TRBJ2-1 NA TRBV6-1 CASSEGGRGFF
TRBJ1-5 NA TRBV7-2 CASSLVGAGSNQPQHF
TRBJ1-5 TRBD1 TRBV2 CASSASGTGVQPQHF
TRBJ2-1 TRBD2 TRBV7-2 CASSATSGRAYNEQFF
TRBJ2-7 TRBD1 TRBV29-1 CSVARDSLYEQYF
TRBJ1-2 NA TRBV27 CASSLSFTGGYGYTF
TRBJ1-5 NA TRBV19 CASSMGAPEPQHF
TRBJ1-6 TRBD1 TRBV2 CASRPTGQYNSPLHF
TRBJ2-2 NA TRBV2 CASKGDSNTGELFF
TRBJ2-7 TRBD2 TRBV6-1 CASRGTSGNYEQYF
TRBJ2-7 NA TRBV20-1 CSGHGRDEQYF
TRBJ2-7 TRBD2 TRBV10-2 CASSEPGLAGDPYEQYF
TRBJ2-2 NA TRBV27 CASSFGTARGTGELFF
TRBJ1-3 NA TRBV6-5 CASARQARSGNTIYF
TRBJ2-2 NA TRBV4-2 CASSQDWAGSTGELFF
TRBJ2-1 NA TRBV10-3 CAISSKDNEQFF
TRBJ2-1 TRBD1 TRBV7-2 CASSLGTGFYEQFF
TRBJ2-7 NA TRBV6-4 CAKQVAGVYEQYF
TRBJ2-2 NA TRBV2 CASSLGGVGTGELFF
TRBJ2-5 TRBD2 TRBV5-8 CASRHSGSETQYF
TRBJ1-1 TRBD1 TRBV7-2 CASSLSRDRAEAFF